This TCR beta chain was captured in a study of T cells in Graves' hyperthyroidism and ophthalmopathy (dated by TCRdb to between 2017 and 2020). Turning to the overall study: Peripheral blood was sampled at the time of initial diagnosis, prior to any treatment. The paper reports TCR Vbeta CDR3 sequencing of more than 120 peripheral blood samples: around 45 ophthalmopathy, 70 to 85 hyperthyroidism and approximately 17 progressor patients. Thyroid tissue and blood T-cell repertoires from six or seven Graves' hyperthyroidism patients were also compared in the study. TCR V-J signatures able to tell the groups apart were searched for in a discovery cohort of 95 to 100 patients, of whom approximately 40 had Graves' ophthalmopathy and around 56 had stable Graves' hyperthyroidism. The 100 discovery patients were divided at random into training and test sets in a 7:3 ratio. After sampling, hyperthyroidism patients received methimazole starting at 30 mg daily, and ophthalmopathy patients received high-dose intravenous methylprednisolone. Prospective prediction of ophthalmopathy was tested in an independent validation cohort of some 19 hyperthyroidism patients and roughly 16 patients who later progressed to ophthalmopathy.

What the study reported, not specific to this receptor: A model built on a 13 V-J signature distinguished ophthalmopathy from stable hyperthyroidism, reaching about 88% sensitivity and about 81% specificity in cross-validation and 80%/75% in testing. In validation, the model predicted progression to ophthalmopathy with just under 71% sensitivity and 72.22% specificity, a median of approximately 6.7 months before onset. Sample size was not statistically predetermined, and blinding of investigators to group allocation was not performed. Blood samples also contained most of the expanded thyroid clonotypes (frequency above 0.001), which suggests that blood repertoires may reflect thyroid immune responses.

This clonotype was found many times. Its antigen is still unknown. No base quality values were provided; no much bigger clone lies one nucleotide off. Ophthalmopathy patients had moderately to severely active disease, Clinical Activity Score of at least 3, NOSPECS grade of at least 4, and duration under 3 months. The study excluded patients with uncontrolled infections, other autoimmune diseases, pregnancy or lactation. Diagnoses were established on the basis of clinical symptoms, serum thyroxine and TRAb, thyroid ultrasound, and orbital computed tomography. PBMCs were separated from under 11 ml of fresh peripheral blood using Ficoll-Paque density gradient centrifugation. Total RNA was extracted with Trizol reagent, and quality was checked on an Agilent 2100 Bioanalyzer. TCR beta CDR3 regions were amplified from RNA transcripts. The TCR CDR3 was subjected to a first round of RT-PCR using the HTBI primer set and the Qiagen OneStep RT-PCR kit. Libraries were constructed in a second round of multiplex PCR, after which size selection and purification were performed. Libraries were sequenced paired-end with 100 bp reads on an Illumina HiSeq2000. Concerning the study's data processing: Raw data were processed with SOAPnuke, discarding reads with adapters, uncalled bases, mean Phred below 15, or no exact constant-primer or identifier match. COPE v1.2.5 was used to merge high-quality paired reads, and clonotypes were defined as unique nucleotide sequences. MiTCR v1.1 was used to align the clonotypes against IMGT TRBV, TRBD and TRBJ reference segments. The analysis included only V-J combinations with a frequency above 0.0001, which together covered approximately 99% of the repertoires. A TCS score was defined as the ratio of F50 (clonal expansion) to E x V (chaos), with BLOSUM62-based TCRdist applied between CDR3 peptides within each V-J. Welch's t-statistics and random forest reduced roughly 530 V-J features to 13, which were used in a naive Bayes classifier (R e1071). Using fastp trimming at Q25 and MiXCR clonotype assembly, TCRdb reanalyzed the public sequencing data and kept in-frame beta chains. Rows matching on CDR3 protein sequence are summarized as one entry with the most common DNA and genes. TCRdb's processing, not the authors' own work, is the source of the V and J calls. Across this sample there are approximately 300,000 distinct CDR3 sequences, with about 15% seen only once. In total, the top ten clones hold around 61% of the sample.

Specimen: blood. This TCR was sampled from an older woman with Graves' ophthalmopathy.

The bases read TGTGCCTGGAGCAGGGGGCGAACTGAAGCTTTCTTT. It codes for CAWSRGRTEAFF. Recombination linked TRBV30 to TRBJ1-1; 8 bases in between match TRBD1. Trimming removed 3 bases from V and 5 bases from J; the gene matches leave 2 bases unexplained. The CDR3 contains 12 residues, cysteine and phenylalanine counted. The only DNA kept is the CDR3, 36 bases in frame from the first base. The germline V gene (reference sequence) provides CDR1 GTSNPN and CDR2 SVGIG.